These T cell receptor beta chains were read from a single sample in a study of cytomegalovirus exposure and HLA in healthy donors. Sequencing used immunoSEQ multiplex PCR; TCRdb keeps in-frame clones, though not all of them. Of approximately 100,000 clones listed, 85% are singletons. Material for sequencing was PBMCs. The source of these receptors is a man between 35 and 55 years old in good health and CMV-seropositive. Both conserved end residues are part of each CDR3. A D gene is named only where the DNA matches it firmly. Clone size is given for some rows only: seen once, a few or many times, or a class if the clone is expanded.

CAWRRQGGNSPLHF	TGTGCCTGGAGGAGACAGGGGGGCAATTCACCCCTCCACTTT	TRBV30	TRBJ1-6	TRBD1	-
CASSLGRRETYNEQFF	TGTGCCAGCAGCCTGGGAAGGCGGGAAACTTACAATGAGCAGTTCTTC	TRBV11-3	TRBJ2-1	-	-
CASSLVSLAVPTDTQYF	TGTGCCAGCAGCTTAGTCTCGCTAGCGGTACCCACAGATACGCAGTATTTT	TRBV7-8	TRBJ2-3	TRBD2	-
CATSSWIGENGNTIYF	TGTGCCACCAGCAGTTGGATCGGGGAAAATGGAAACACCATATATTTT	TRBV15	TRBJ1-3	-	-
CASSYRGNNEQFF	TGTGCCAGCTCATACCGGGGAAACAATGAGCAGTTCTTC	TRBV7-8	TRBJ2-1	-	-
CASSFGASGPPYNEQFF	TGCGCCAGCAGCTTCGGCGCTAGCGGGCCGCCCTACAATGAGCAGTTCTTC	TRBV5-1	TRBJ2-1	TRBD2	-
CASSRTRDTDTQYF	TGCGCCAGCAGCCGGACTAGGGACACAGATACGCAGTATTTT	TRBV5-1	TRBJ2-3	TRBD2	-
CASSPRTGFDEQYF	TGTGCCAGCAGCCCGCGGACAGGGTTCGACGAGCAGTACTTC	TRBV7-6	TRBJ2-7	TRBD1	-
CAWSVHGRYERSGRGAVF	TGTGCCTGGAGTGTACATGGCAGGTACGAGCGCAGCGGCCGGGGAGCTGTTTTT	TRBV30	TRBJ2-2	-	once
CASSPDRGTYNEQFF	TGTGCCAGCTCACCGGACAGGGGTACCTACAATGAGCAGTTCTTC	TRBV18	TRBJ2-1	TRBD1	-
CASSLGLERSYF	TGTGCCAGCAGCTTAGGACTAGAAAGAAGTTACTTC	TRBV11-2	TRBJ2-7	-	-
CASSLGGTYEQYF	TGTGCCAGCAGTTTAGGAGGGACCTACGAGCAGTACTTC	TRBV28	TRBJ2-7	-	-
CASSPQGVGNQPQHF	TGTGCCAGCAGCCCACAGGGAGTTGGCAATCAGCCCCAGCATTTT	TRBV7-9	TRBJ1-5	-	-
CASSPSWGGRNEQYF	TGTGCCAGCAGCCCCAGTTGGGGGGGGCGAAACGAGCAGTACTTC	TRBV6-5	TRBJ2-7	-	-
CASSWVPTGHYNEQFF	TGTGCCAGCAGTTGGGTTCCCACGGGACATTACAATGAGCAGTTCTTC	TRBV6-5	TRBJ2-1	-	-